This note documents a single T cell receptor beta chain sequence. These data come from a study of shared clonotypes between healthy human individuals. It was at deep level that the assay was run. Sorted subsets were amplified in replicate PCRs using 150 to 250 ng DNA, roughly 30,000 T cell genomes. Data came from immunoSEQ multiplex PCR; TCRdb stores just in-frame clones and leaves some out. This sample has about 640,000 clones; around 72% occur once, and the top ten carry about 1.7%. V dropped 5 bases and J dropped 4; count of bases not matched to a gene: 14. This CDR3 is built from 18 residues. Germline CDR1 and CDR2: SGHTA and FQGNSA.

The sample comprised memory CD4+ T cells sorted from blood. The subset is: CD45RA-negative fraction. This sequence was found in a woman aged 25-40 years in good health. This chain uses TRBV7-2 with TRBJ2-3; 11 bases agree with TRBD2. For the CDR3, the DNA is TGTGCCAGCAGCCCGAGGGTTGCGGGACTAGCGGAACCAGATACGCAGTATTTT. This encodes CASSPRVAGLAEPDTQYF.